This entry is about one TCR beta chain. V trimming: 4 bases; J trimming: 1 base; junction bases outside the gene matches: 10. CDR3 length equals 17 residues. Germline CDR1 and CDR2: MNHNS and SASEGT. The data are from a study of T cell changes during pregnancy in multiple sclerosis. The assay was immunoSEQ multiplex PCR, and TCRdb's table has in-frame clones only and misses some. The repertoire has over 80,000 clones, less than 95% of them found once; the top ten carry around 0.79%. The TCR originated in a female donor in good health, enrolled as a control in a pregnancy study. The rearrangement joins TRBV6-1 to TRBJ1-1, with 9 bases that match TRBD1. The source was peripheral blood, collected in the second trimester of pregnancy. The CDR3 loop reads CASSGSGQGHPNTEAFF. The CDR3, as DNA: TGTGCCAGCAGTGGATCCGGACAGGGGCACCCGAACACTGAAGCTTTCTTT.